The next 19 T cell receptor beta chains were all read from a single sample in a study of cytomegalovirus exposure and HLA in healthy donors. A multiplex PCR was run with 60 Vbeta primers and 13 Jbeta primers. Profiling relied on immunoSEQ multiplex PCR, and the TCRdb table lists in-frame clones only, not all of them. The sample lists about 110,000 clones, around 87% occurring once. Sequenced input: PBMCs. These receptors were obtained from a man in his forties in good health and CMV-seronegative.

V is TRBV5-1 and J is TRBJ2-1; no firm D call. The CDR3 has 15 residues. The ends were cut back, 6 bases at V and 0 bases at J, with 13 bases in the middle. Germline V gene data show CDR1 as SGHRS and CDR2 as YFSETQ. The CDR3 DNA reads as TGCGCCAGCACCATGGAGAACCCCTCCTACAATGAGCAGTTCTTC. Amino acid sequence: CASTMENPSYNEQFF.

CDR3 coding DNA: TGTGCCAGTGGGGAGACGGCCGGAGGCTACACCTTC. Translating it yields CASGETAGGYTF. The genes are TRBV19 and TRBJ1-2, with no clear D. The germline CDR1 and CDR2 sequences are LNHDA and SQIVND (reference sequence). V lost 8 bases and J lost 8, with 15 bases in between. There are 12 residues in the CDR3.

This clone has only a few counts. The rearrangement links TRBV2 to TRBJ1-1, with a weak D call TRBD1 (5 bases). The V and J ends lost 4 bases and 3 bases respectively, with 15 bases between them. This CDR3 has 15 amino acids. Germline CDR1 SNHLY, CDR2 FYNNEI. The CDR3 DNA reads as TGTGCCAGCAGTGGGCCAGGGCGGTTGGACACTGAAGCTTTCTTT. Translating gives CASSGPGRLDTEAFF.

V is TRBV5-8 and J is TRBJ1-2; D gene ambiguous. Trimming pared 4 bases from V and 5 bases from J, leaving 9 bases between. CDR1 SGHTS and CDR2 YDEGEE come from the germline V gene. The CDR3 is 12 residues long. DNA for the CDR3: TGTGCCAGCAGCCCCCGAGGATATGGCTACACCTTC. It is translated as CASSPRGYGYTF.

The CDR3 bases are TGCGCCAGCAGCTTGAATCCGACAGCTAATGAAAAACTGTTTTTT. This gives the protein CASSLNPTANEKLFF. V gene TRBV5-1 combines with J gene TRBJ1-4, with D possibly matching TRBD1 (5 bases). This CDR3 spans 15 amino acids. Germline V lookup: CDR1 SGHRS, CDR2 YFSETQ. The V gene lost 1 base and the J gene lost 3 bases, with 10 bases spanning the gap.

The chain couples TRBV5-1 to TRBJ1-2; 7 bases fit TRBD1. The trim removed 4 bases at V and 4 bases at J, leaving 7 bases unmatched. The CDR3 length is 14 residues. Per the germline V gene, CDR1 is SGHRS and CDR2 is YFSETQ. CDR3 loop: CASSPEGAVYGYTF. In DNA, the CDR3 is TGCGCCAGCAGCCCCGAGGGGGCCGTCTATGGCTACACCTTC.

The CDR3 reads CASSLATSGGPSYEQYF. In nucleotides, the CDR3 is TGTGCCAGCAGCTTAGCTACTAGCGGGGGACCCTCCTACGAGCAGTACTTC. The chain joins TRBV7-2 to TRBJ2-7; TRBD2 aligns across 11 bases. Germline V gene sequence: CDR1 SGHTA, CDR2 FQGNSA. This CDR3 has 17 amino acids. Trimming removed 0 bases from V and 0 bases from J; junction bases left unmatched: 4. The full variable domain, in which reference TRBV7-2 and TRBJ2-7 provide the parts outside the CDR3, is GAGVSQSPSNKVTEKGKDVELRCDPISGHTALYWYRQSLGQGLEFLIYFQGNSAPDKSGLPSDRFSAERTGGSVSTLTIQRTQQEDSAVYLCASSLATSGGPSYEQYFGPGTRLTVT.

The chain combines TRBV6-5 with TRBJ2-2; no definite D call. Germline V gene data show CDR1 as MNHEY and CDR2 as SVGAGI. Between the trimmed V and J ends, which lost 3 bases and 0 bases, there was a span of 5 bases. The CDR3 extends over 14 amino acids. Here the CDR3 DNA reads TGTGCCAGCAGTTATCAGTCGAACACCGGGGAGCTGTTTTTT. Its translation is CASSYQSNTGELFF.

This rearrangement joins TRBV13 to TRBJ1-4; D is perhaps TRBD1 (5 bases). The V gene's germline CDR1 is PRHDT and CDR2 FYEKMQ (reference sequence). This CDR3 is built from 12 residues. Trimming shortened V by 5 bases and J by 14 bases, and 15 bases separated the two germline ends. The CDR3 bases are TGTGCCAGCAGCCCCGGCCGGGGGAGGCTGTTTTTT. It yields the protein CASSPGRGRLFF.

This chain uses TRBV6-1 with TRBJ1-1; D is unresolved. The CDR3 has 13 amino acids. Germline-derived CDR1 and CDR2 are MNHNS and SASEGT. The V end lost 3 bases, the J end lost 5 bases, and 10 bases lay between the germline ends. Written as DNA, the CDR3 is TGTGCCAGCAGTGACGAGGCGTGGACTGAAGCTTTCTTT. Protein: CASSDEAWTEAFF.

The rearrangement links TRBV4-2 to TRBJ1-2; 8 positions agree with TRBD1. The CDR3 is 14 residues long. Germline assignment: CDR1 LGHNA and CDR2 YNFKEQ. Trimming at V came to 2 bases and at J to 7 bases, leaving 6 bases not matched to a gene. CDR3 residues: CASSQSGGTAGYTF. The CDR3, as DNA: TGTGCCAGCAGCCAATCAGGGGGCACCGCTGGCTACACCTTC.

This chain uses TRBV27 with TRBJ2-6; TRBD1 matches at 11 bases. The CDR3 is 16 amino acids. The V gene end was trimmed by 5 bases and the J gene end by 4 bases; junction bases not matched to a gene: 4. CDR1 is MNHEY and CDR2 is SMNVEV in the germline V gene (reference sequence). The CDR3 sequence is CASSKGQGAGANVLTF. The CDR3 region has the DNA TGTGCCAGCAGTAAAGGACAGGGGGCAGGGGCCAACGTCCTGACTTTC.

CDR3 sequence reads: CGVGRQETQYF. Written as DNA, the CDR3 is TGTGGAGTGGGGAGACAAGAGACCCAGTACTTC. The V call is TRBV6-1, the J call TRBJ2-5; maybe TRBD2 (5 bases). Germline CDR1 MNHNS, CDR2 SASEGT. The CDR3 loop spans 11 amino acids.

This clone was seen a handful of times. V gene TRBV18 combines with J gene TRBJ2-7, with D possibly matching TRBD1 (6 bases). V shed 0 bases and J shed 6 bases, with 9 bases lying between them. Germline CDR1 KGHSH, CDR2 LQKENI. The CDR3 has 13 amino acids. This CDR3 reads CASSPPDSFEQYF. The CDR3 bases are TGTGCCAGCTCACCACCGGACAGTTTCGAGCAGTACTTC.

This sequence joins TRBV6-5 and TRBJ1-6; the match to TRBD1 covers 7 bases. Trimming took 6 bases from V and 9 from J; bases not matched to a gene: 2. The CDR3 has 12 amino acids. From germline, CDR1 is MNHEY and CDR2 SVGAGI. The CDR3 here is CASRGTVSPLHF. The CDR3 DNA reads TGTGCCAGCAGAGGGACAGTTTCACCCCTCCACTTT.

The J gene is TRBJ1-1, the V gene TRBV19; D call uncertain. V was cut by 6 bases and J by 2 bases, with 16 bases left in between. Germline CDR1 is LNHDA and CDR2 is SQIVND (reference sequence). The CDR3 consists of 15 residues. For the CDR3, the DNA is TGTGCCAGTAGACCCTCGGGGAGGTTTAACACTGAAGCTTTCTTT. Encoded protein: CASRPSGRFNTEAFF.

In its sample, this clone was seen once. The V and J genes are TRBV27 and TRBJ1-1, with 8 positions matching TRBD1. V was pared by 8 bases and J by 5 bases, with 7 bases of the junction left unmatched. This CDR3 contains 13 residues. Germline V CDR1 and CDR2: MNHEY, SMNVEV (reference sequence). This CDR3 reads CASRRTGRTEAFF. DNA for the CDR3: TGTGCCAGCCGAAGGACAGGGCGGACTGAAGCTTTCTTT.

The CDR3 sequence: CASSALRGGPTQYF. The CDR3 DNA follows: TGTGCCAGCAGCGCCTTACGGGGGGGCCCGACCCAGTACTTC. The chain recombines TRBV27 with TRBJ2-5; 8 positions agree with TRBD2. The CDR3 runs 14 residues. V dropped 6 bases and J dropped 7; count of bases not matched to a gene: 10. Germline values: CDR1 MNHEY, CDR2 SMNVEV (reference sequence).

The genes are TRBV2 and TRBJ1-5; D gene unclear. This CDR3 has 14 amino acids. Germline V lookup: CDR1 SNHLY, CDR2 FYNNEI. V was trimmed by 6 bases and J by 4 bases, leaving 13 bases between them. The DNA of the CDR3 is TGTGCCAGCAGGGCGGACGGGGAGAATCAGCCCCAGCATTTT. As protein: CASRADGENQPQHF.